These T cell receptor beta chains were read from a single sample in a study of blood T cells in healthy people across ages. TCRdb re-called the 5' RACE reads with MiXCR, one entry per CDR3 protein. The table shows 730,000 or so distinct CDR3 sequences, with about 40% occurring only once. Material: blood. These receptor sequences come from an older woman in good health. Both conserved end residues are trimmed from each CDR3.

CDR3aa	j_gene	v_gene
ASGTGVPNYGYT	TRBJ1-2	TRBV4-2
ASWGQGANEQF	TRBJ2-1	TRBV27
ASSQDLGAHNEQF	TRBJ2-1	TRBV3-1
ASMGGSLGEQY	TRBJ2-5	TRBV5-5
ASSLVGKNSPLH	TRBJ1-6	TRBV7-2
SARGDSGGSYNEQF	TRBJ2-1	TRBV20-1
AISKPVGQGAYEQY	.	TRBV10-3
ASRPEGGKQF	TRBJ2-1	TRBV12-3/TRBV12-4
ASGHPRGFGHQPQH	TRBJ1-5	TRBV12-5
ASSYRDSSPGDTQY	TRBJ2-3	TRBV27
ASSAQPGLAGVLRSYNEQF	TRBJ2-1	TRBV11-1
ASSARAGAYEQF	TRBJ2-1	TRBV7-2
ASSPLAGGLVQGNEQF	TRBJ2-1	TRBV3-1
ATSGRRGELAKNIQY	TRBJ2-4	TRBV15
SASLLPGQSSYNEQY	TRBJ2-7	TRBV20-1
ASSADPGLRGDSYT	TRBJ1-2	TRBV5-1
ASSSTRVNQPQH	TRBJ1-5	TRBV27
SARDGQGNNSPLH	TRBJ1-6	TRBV20-1
ASSLGGLVSEQY	TRBJ2-7	TRBV11-2
ASSVGGQGALLDYGYT	TRBJ1-2	TRBV9
ASSTSGGAKTQY	TRBJ2-5	TRBV3-1
ASSLSGLAGEQETQY	TRBJ2-5	TRBV12-3/TRBV12-4
ASREGASEKLF	TRBJ1-4	TRBV12-3/TRBV12-4
ASTLRVFETQY	TRBJ2-5	TRBV6-1
ASSLAGELAAAEDNEQF	TRBJ2-1	TRBV7-2
ASSEGTNYNEQF	TRBJ2-1	TRBV4-3
ASSSFRANNEQF	TRBJ2-1	TRBV9
ASSPLGGASYNEQF	TRBJ2-1	TRBV9
ASSSVAGGLTDTQY	TRBJ2-3	TRBV6-1
ASSQDELAGGLEQY	TRBJ2-5	TRBV4-1
ASSLRTGGDEQY	TRBJ2-7	TRBV12-3/TRBV12-4
SSLGQGDTEAF	TRBJ1-1	TRBV29-1
ASSPLLGNQETQY	TRBJ2-5	TRBV7-7
ASRTRADTQY	TRBJ2-3	TRBV12-3/TRBV12-4
ASSLWFQDEQF	TRBJ2-1	TRBV7-9
AWSVPVTEQY	TRBJ2-7	TRBV30
ASSPPAGLNQPQH	TRBJ1-5	TRBV28
ASSQRTSGTDEQY	TRBJ2-7	TRBV7-2
ASSPQGGGTDTQY	TRBJ2-3	TRBV7-3
SVRPGVNEQF	TRBJ2-1	TRBV29-1
ASSPDRGQNEKLF	TRBJ1-4	TRBV7-2
ASSRDPNYEQY	TRBJ2-7	TRBV19
AIRTPNSRRISYEQY	TRBJ2-7	TRBV10-3
ASMQGLANEKLF	TRBJ1-4	TRBV12-3/TRBV12-4
ASSLAGKNIQY	TRBJ2-4	TRBV6-1
ASSQPETRYNEQF	TRBJ2-1	TRBV4-1
SASKAF	TRBJ1-1	TRBV20-1
ASSFLEIQY	TRBJ2-5	TRBV12-3/TRBV12-4
ASKDGRTSGNEKLF	TRBJ1-4	TRBV5-1
ASSPDGPANTEAF	TRBJ1-1	TRBV4-2
AWSVGWGRYGYT	TRBJ1-2	TRBV30
ASSQAAGGTDTQY	TRBJ2-3	TRBV7-2
ASFTSGLYNEQF	TRBJ2-1	TRBV6-1
STSLQVGYT	TRBJ1-2	TRBV20-1
ASSVGGSENYEQY	TRBJ2-7	TRBV9